This TCR beta chain emerged from a study of T-cell memory formation after mild COVID-19 (dated by TCRdb to 2020 to 2023). Context from the whole study: Most TCR sequence clusters were specific to one of the two donors. T-cell clones expanding and contracting after mild COVID-19 in two donors were tracked by longitudinal TCRalpha and TCRbeta repertoire sequencing. The cohort comprised two young, previously healthy adult volunteers, one female and one male.

Ficoll-Paque density gradient centrifugation was used to isolate PBMCs. Instrument on record: Illumina NovaSeq 6000. TCRalpha and TCRbeta cDNA libraries were built by 5'RACE with constant-segment primers, adding sample barcodes and unique molecular identifiers. Trizol reagent was used to extract RNA from every sample. Library amplification was performed in two PCR steps, and a second sample barcode and Illumina TruSeq adapters were introduced in the second step. Sequencing of libraries was performed on an Illumina NovaSeq with 2 x 150 bp paired-end reads. In the source study's methods: With migec v1.2.7, reads were demultiplexed and then collapsed into UMI-guided consensus sequences. Using mixcr v2.1.11, UMI consensuses were aligned to TRA and TRB V and J templates and then assembled into clonotypes. Clonotypes were classified as expanded or contracted when called significant by both edgeR and NoisET, with noise models trained on biological replicates. For edgeR calls, a false discovery rate-adjusted p below 0.01 and a log2 fold-change threshold of 1 were applied. PCA with hierarchical clustering of max-normalized trajectories of the 1000 most abundant clonotypes was used as exploratory dynamics analysis. The CD4 or CD8 phenotype of responding clones was assigned using the separately sequenced CD4+ and CD8+ repertoires. TCRdb itself trimmed the public reads at Q25 with fastp, ran MiXCR and retained productive beta chains. Entries are consolidated by CDR3 protein sequence, retaining the most common genes and DNA. TCRdb assigned the V and J calls; the authors' analysis was not used. The sample data list 60,000 to 65,000 distinct CDR3 sequences, and around 10% of these were observed just once. Around 1.2% of the sample goes to the ten largest clones.

This clonotype was detected only a few times. The antigen it binds to is not known. Within one base of it there is no much larger clone, and no base qualities were kept. CDR1 and CDR2 are read off the germline V gene as SGHTA and FQGTGA. At the junction V is shortened by 0 bases and J by 5 bases, with 13 bases in between. Spanning cysteine to phenylalanine, the CDR3 consists of 15 amino acids. The entry retains the CDR3 DNA only, 45 bases that are in frame from base 1. On the study overall, not on this receptor specifically: SARS-CoV-2 specificity of the second-wave clones peaking on day 37 was not confirmed. Clones contracting from day 15 to 85 had balanced CD4/CD8 phenotypes, while a second wave expanding from day 15 to 37 was biased towards CD4+. The study included only a couple of mild cases, and larger cohorts that include severe cases with pre-infection samples were judged to be necessary. Contracting CD4+ clones turned up mainly in the CM and EM memory subsets, whereas EMRA was where CD8+ clones were enriched. Some responding clones were detected in pre-infection memory, suggesting pre-existing cross-reactive memory T cells joined the SARS-CoV-2 response.

The chain couples TRBV7-3 to TRBJ2-5; the best D guess is TRBD1, with 5 bases matching. The sample comprised PBMCs or a T cell subset sorted from them (not recorded which). This receptor was identified in a man in his late teens or twenties who had mild COVID-19 (a few samples of this study predate the infection). The sample titles of this study are shuffled in the database, so cell type and time point are left out; the donor was told from shared clones. The encoded CDR3 is CASSLTRSPGETQYF. The DNA sequence is given as TGTGCCAGCAGCTTAACGAGGTCCCCAGGGGAGACCCAGTACTTC.